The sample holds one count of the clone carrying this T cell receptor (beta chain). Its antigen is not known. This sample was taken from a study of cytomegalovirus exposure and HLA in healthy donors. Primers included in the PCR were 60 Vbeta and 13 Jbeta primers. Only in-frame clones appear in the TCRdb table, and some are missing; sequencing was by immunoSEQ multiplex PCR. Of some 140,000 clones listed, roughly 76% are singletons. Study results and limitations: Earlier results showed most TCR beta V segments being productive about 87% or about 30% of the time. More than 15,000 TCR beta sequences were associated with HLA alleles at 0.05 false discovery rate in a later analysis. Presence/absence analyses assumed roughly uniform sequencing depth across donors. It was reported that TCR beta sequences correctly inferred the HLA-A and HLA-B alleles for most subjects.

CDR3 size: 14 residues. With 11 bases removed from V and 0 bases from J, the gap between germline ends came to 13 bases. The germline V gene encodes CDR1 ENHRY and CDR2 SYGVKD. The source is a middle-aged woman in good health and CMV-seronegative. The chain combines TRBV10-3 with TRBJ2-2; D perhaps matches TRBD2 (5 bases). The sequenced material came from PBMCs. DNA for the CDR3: TGTGCCGTGCCGGGGAGCGCGAACACCGGGGAGCTGTTTTTT. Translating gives CAVPGSANTGELFF.